These 4 T cell receptor beta chains were all obtained from the same sample, sequenced in a study of identical twins. TCRdb reanalysed the 5' RACE reads using MiXCR and keeps one entry per CDR3 protein. The sample lists more than 600,000 distinct CDR3 sequences, around a sixth seen once, with around 14% in the top ten. A further study also used this sample, focusing on T cells expressing NK-cell markers.

The sequenced material came from PBMCs. These receptor sequences come from a woman under 30 in good health.

The chain carries TRBV14 and TRBJ1-2, with TRBD1 matching over 8 bases. CDR1 and CDR2 (germline): SGHDN, FVKESK. The CDR3 has 14 amino acids. J gave up 5 bases and V 9 bases, and 11 bases lay outside the gene matches. The CDR3 reads CARVNRGGRYGYTF. In nucleotides, the CDR3 is TGTGCCAGAGTAAACAGGGGGGGCCGGTATGGCTACACCTTC.

The rearrangement joins TRBV10-3 to TRBJ2-3, with 14 nucleotides matching TRBD2. From germline, CDR1 is ENHRY and CDR2 SYGVKD. V trimming: 7 bases; J trimming: 4 bases; junction bases outside the gene matches: 7. The CDR3 has 16 amino acids. CDR3 nucleotide sequence: TGTGCCATCACCGATAGACTAGCGGGAGGGCCAGATACGCAGTATTTT. It yields the protein CAITDRLAGGPDTQYF.

There are a few counts of this clonotype. CDR3 protein: CASWDVGWGYTF. The DNA of the CDR3 is TGTGCCAGCTGGGACGTTGGATGGGGCTACACCTTC. V usage is TRBV6-1 and J usage is TRBJ1-2; possibly TRBD1 for D (5 bases). Germline V lookup: CDR1 MNHNS, CDR2 SASEGT. The CDR3 runs to 12 residues. Trimming left V 8 bases short and J 8 bases short, with 15 bases between.

This clonotype was observed a few times. This chain joins TRBV9 and TRBJ2-1; tentatively, D is TRBD2 (5 bases). The CDR3 extends over 15 amino acids. Between the trimmed V and J ends, which lost 3 bases and 6 bases, there was a span of 16 bases. Germline CDR1 is SGDLS and CDR2 is YYNGEE. CDR3 amino acids: CASSELENWSNEQFF. As DNA, the CDR3 is TGTGCCAGCAGCGAACTAGAAAATTGGTCCAATGAGCAGTTCTTC.